The sequence of this T cell receptor (beta chain) was determined in a study of cytomegalovirus exposure and HLA in healthy donors. Broader study findings: Some V segments, including TRBV6-2 and TRBV6-3, were excluded as indistinguishable. When presence/absence was analysed, sequencing depth was taken to be roughly uniform across donors.

The CDR3 runs to 14 residues. The germline gives CDR1 SGHDT, CDR2 YYEEEE. J gave up 12 bases and V 3 bases, and 12 bases lay outside the gene matches. Unrecorded immune exposures were likely, despite nominal health at sampling. The PCR was carried out with 60 Vbeta primers and 13 Jbeta primers. Under the authors' procedure: In a later analysis, 75 million to 95 million unique TCR beta chains included roughly 11 million shared by two or more donors. The protocol was immunoSEQ multiplex PCR, while the TCRdb copy is restricted to in-frame clones and leaves out a portion. Clone size and the V and J calls come from that table; the DNA yielded D and trimming. The sample carries approximately 190,000 clones, roughly 73% recorded once. A note on this clone: The antigen is unknown.

This clonotype was obtained from a woman in her 30s in good health and CMV-seronegative. Sample: PBMCs. V usage is TRBV5-6 and J usage is TRBJ2-4; TRBD2 aligns across 7 bases. CDR3 nucleotides: TGTGCCAGCAGCTCCCTTGGGGGGTCGGGAGGTCAGTACTTC. Residues: CASSSLGGSGGQYF.